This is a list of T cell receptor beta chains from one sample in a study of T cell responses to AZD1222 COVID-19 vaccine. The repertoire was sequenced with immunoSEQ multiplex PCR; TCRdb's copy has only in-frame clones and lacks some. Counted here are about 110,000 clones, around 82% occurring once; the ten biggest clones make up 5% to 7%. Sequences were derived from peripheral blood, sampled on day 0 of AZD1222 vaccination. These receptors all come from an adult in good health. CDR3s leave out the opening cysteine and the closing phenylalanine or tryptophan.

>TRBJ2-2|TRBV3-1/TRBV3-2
ASSHSGELF
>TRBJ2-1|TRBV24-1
ATSDLLQGNNNEQF
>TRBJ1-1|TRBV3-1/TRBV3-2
ASSLWAGGFWAF
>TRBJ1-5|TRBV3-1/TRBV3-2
ASSQGPPGGNQPQH
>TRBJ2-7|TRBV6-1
ASSEGTLEQY
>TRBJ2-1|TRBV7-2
ASSPTLSRRTNSPNEQF
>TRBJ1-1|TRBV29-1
SVEDPRGLYTEAF
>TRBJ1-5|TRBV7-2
ASSLRGPGGYQPQH
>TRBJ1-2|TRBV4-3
ASSQVRGDGYT
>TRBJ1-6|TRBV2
ASSETGPGMNNSPLH
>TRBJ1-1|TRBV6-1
ASSEQALGTEAF
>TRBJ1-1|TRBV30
AWSRQGYTEAF
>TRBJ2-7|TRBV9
ASSVGDGYEQY
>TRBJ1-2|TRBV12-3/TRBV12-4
ASRPGNNYGYT
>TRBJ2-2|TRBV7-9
ASSRDRVNGELF
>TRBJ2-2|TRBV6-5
ASRGVGELF
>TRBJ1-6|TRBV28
ASISDREGSPLH
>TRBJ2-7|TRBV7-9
ASSLSSGGHEQY